This TCR beta chain was captured in a study of cytomegalovirus exposure and HLA in healthy donors. Regarding the study as a whole: In an earlier analysis, most TCR beta V segments were productive about 87% or about 30% of the time.

The germline V gene has CDR1 KGHSH and CDR2 LQKENI. The CDR3 loop spans 18 amino acids. J was trimmed by 6 bases and V by 3 bases; bases with no gene match: 16. The study ran its PCR with 60 Vbeta and 13 Jbeta primers. Clones were sequenced by immunoSEQ multiplex PCR, and TCRdb holds only the in-frame ones, with some missing. The profile shows about 150,000 clones, around four fifths of them singletons. Concerning this clone itself: Its antigen is not identified.

The sequence was collected from a woman aged 50 to 60 in good health and CMV-seropositive. The V call is TRBV18, the J call TRBJ2-2; 7 bases are shared with TRBD1. Sequenced material: PBMCs. The CDR3 spells CASSPQQGTAHSPGELFF. In DNA form, the CDR3 reads TGTGCCAGCTCACCCCAGCAAGGGACAGCGCACTCGCCCGGGGAGCTGTTTTTT.